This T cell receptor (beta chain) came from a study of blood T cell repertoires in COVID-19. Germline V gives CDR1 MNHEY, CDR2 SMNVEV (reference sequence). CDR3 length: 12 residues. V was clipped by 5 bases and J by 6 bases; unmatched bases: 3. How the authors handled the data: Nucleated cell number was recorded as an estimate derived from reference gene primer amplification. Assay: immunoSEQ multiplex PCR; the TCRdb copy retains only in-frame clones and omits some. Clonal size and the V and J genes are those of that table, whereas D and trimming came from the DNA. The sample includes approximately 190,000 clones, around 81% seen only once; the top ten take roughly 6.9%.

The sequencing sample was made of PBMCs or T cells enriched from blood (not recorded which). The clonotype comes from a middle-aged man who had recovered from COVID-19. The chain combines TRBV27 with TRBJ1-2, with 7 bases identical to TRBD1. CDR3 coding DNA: TGTGCCAGCAGTCCAGGGGGTAATGGCTACACCTTC. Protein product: CASSPGGNGYTF.